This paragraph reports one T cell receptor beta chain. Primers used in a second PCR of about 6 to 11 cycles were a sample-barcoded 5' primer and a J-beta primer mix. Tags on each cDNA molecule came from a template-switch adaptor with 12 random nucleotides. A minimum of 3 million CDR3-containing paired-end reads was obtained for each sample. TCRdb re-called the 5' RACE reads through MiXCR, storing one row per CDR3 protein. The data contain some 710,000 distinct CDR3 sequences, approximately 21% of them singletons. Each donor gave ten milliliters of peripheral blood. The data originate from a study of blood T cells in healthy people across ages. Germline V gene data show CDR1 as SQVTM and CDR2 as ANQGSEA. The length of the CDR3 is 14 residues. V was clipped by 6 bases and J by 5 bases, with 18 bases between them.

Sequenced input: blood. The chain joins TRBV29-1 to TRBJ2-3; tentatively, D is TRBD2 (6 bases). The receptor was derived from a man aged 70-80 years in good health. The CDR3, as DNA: TGCAGCGTGGGAGGAGGCAGGGCGGGAGATACGCAGTATTTT. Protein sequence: CSVGGGRAGDTQYF.